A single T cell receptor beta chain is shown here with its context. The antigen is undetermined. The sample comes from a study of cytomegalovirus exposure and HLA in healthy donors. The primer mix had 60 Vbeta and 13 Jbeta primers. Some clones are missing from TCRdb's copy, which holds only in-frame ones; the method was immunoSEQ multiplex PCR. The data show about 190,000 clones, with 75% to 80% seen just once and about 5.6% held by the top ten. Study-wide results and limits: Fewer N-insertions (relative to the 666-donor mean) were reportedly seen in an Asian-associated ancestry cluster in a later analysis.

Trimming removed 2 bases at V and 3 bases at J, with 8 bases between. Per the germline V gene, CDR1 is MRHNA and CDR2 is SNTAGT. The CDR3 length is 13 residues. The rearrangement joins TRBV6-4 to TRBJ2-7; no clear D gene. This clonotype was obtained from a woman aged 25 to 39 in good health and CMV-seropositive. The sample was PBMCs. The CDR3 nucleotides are TGTGCCAGCAGTGACGAGCCCTTCTACGAGCAGTACTTC. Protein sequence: CASSDEPFYEQYF.